Below are 5 T cell receptor beta chains sequenced from a single sample in a study of CD8+ T cells in alopecia areata. This sample's treatment: oral pan-JAK inhibitor, 5-10 mg twice daily. Sequencing relied on a cDNA template that was reverse transcribed from extracted RNA. Profiled with immunoSEQ multiplex PCR; TCRdb holds only in-frame clones, not every one. The data contain about 270,000 clones, 45% to 70% of them singletons. The sample here was CD4+ T cells sorted from blood, taken around week 54, from a patient treated with tofacitinib. The receptor set was obtained from a human donor with alopecia areata.

This clone was picked up a small number of times. The chain uses TRBV5-1 and TRBJ1-1; 8 bases are a match to TRBD1. The CDR3 consists of 16 residues. Germline loops: CDR1 SGHRS, CDR2 YFSETQ. V dropped 0 bases and J dropped 0; count of bases not matched to a gene: 4. CDR3: CASSLGETGVNTEAFF. The CDR3 DNA is TGCGCCAGCAGCTTGGGCGAGACAGGGGTGAACACTGAAGCTTTCTTT.

This clone came up once. This chain links TRBV30 with TRBJ1-1; D uncertain. Trimming left V 5 bases short and J 6 bases short, with 13 bases between. This CDR3 spans 12 amino acids. From germline, CDR1 is GTSNPN and CDR2 SVGIG (reference sequence). The CDR3 region is CAWSRKDPEAFF. In DNA, the CDR3 is TGTGCCTGGTCTCGAAAGGACCCTGAAGCTTTCTTT.

Turning to this clone: Since the CDR3 does not end with the conserved phenylalanine or tryptophan, this likely comes from a read error. The DNA is omitted, as the CDR3 cannot be located on it reliably, and the CDR3 follows TCRdb's listing. The V and J genes are TRBV30 and TRBJ2-7. The CDR3 is 11 amino acids in total, end residues counted. CDR1 GTSNPN and CDR2 SVGIG come from the germline V gene (reference sequence). CDR3 amino acids: CAWSGTGAHLL.

Worth noting for this clone: Other DNA sequences within the sample encode an identical CDR3. The rearrangement joins TRBV11-3 to TRBJ2-2; D is ambiguous. Germline V CDR1 and CDR2: SGHNT, YENEEA. V shed 3 bases and J shed 5 bases, with 4 bases lying between them. The CDR3 has 12 amino acids. CDR3 amino acids: CASSFYTGELFF. CDR3 bases: TGTGCCAGCAGCTTCTATACCGGGGAGCTGTTTTTT.

The chain recombines TRBV27 with TRBJ1-5; tentatively, D is TRBD1 (5 bases). Per the germline V gene, CDR1 is MNHEY and CDR2 is SMNVEV (reference sequence). The CDR3 length is 13 residues. The V end lost 6 bases, the J end lost 4 bases, and 10 bases lay between the germline ends. The CDR3 DNA reads TGTGCCAGCAGGGGGCGAGGGAATCAGCCCCAGCATTTT. This encodes CASRGRGNQPQHF.